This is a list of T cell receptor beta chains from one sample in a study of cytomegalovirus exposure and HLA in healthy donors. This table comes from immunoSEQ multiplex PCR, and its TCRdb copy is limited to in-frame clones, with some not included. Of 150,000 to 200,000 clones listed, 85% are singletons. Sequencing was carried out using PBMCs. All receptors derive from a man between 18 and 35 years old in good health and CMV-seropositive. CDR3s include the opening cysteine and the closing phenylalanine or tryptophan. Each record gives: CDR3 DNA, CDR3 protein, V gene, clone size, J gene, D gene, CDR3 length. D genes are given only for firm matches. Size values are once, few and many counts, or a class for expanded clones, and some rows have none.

cdr3_nt: TGTGCCTGGAGTCCAAGGGGCCTGGGCAATCAGCCCCAGCATTTT; cdr3_aa: CAWSPRGLGNQPQHF; v_call: TRBV30; clone_size: NA; j_call: TRBJ1-5; d_call: NA; cdr3_length: 15
cdr3_nt: TGTGCCAGCAGTGCCTACAGGGGGCGTTGGGAAAAACTGTTTTTT; cdr3_aa: CASSAYRGRWEKLFF; v_call: TRBV27; clone_size: NA; j_call: TRBJ1-4; d_call: TRBD1; cdr3_length: 15
cdr3_nt: TGTGCCACCCGGGGAGGAGAGACCCAGTACTTC; cdr3_aa: CATRGGETQYF; v_call: TRBV19; clone_size: NA; j_call: TRBJ2-5; d_call: NA; cdr3_length: 11
cdr3_nt: TGTGCCAGCAGCTTATCCGGGGATAGTGGCTACACCTTC; cdr3_aa: CASSLSGDSGYTF; v_call: TRBV7-9; clone_size: few; j_call: TRBJ1-2; d_call: NA; cdr3_length: 13
cdr3_nt: TGTGCCAGCAGCCCGAGAAGTCTAGCGGGGGGATCCAGACAGGGTACGCAGTATTTT; cdr3_aa: CASSPRSLAGGSRQGTQYF; v_call: TRBV7-2; clone_size: NA; j_call: TRBJ2-3; d_call: TRBD2; cdr3_length: 19
cdr3_nt: TGTGCCTGGAGTGTACCAGGGAGCAATCAGCCCCAGCATTTT; cdr3_aa: CAWSVPGSNQPQHF; v_call: TRBV30; clone_size: NA; j_call: TRBJ1-5; d_call: NA; cdr3_length: 14
cdr3_nt: TGTGCCAGCAGTCCTTCGGGGGGGGAGTACAATGAGCAGTTCTTC; cdr3_aa: CASSPSGGEYNEQFF; v_call: TRBV27; clone_size: NA; j_call: TRBJ2-1; d_call: TRBD2; cdr3_length: 15
cdr3_nt: TGCACCAGCAGCCAAGAGACATTAACGAACACCGGGGAGCTGTTTTTT; cdr3_aa: CTSSQETLTNTGELFF; v_call: TRBV1; clone_size: NA; j_call: TRBJ2-2; d_call: NA; cdr3_length: 16
cdr3_nt: TGTGCCTGGAGTTTTGGGGGCAATTCCTACGAGCAGTACTTC; cdr3_aa: CAWSFGGNSYEQYF; v_call: TRBV30; clone_size: NA; j_call: TRBJ2-7; d_call: NA; cdr3_length: 14
cdr3_nt: TGTGCCAGCACCACAGGGGGCACTGAAGCTTTCTTT; cdr3_aa: CASTTGGTEAFF; v_call: TRBV6-5; clone_size: NA; j_call: TRBJ1-1; d_call: TRBD1; cdr3_length: 12
cdr3_nt: TGTGCCTGGAGTAAGGCGGCCGGGGAGCTGTTTTTT; cdr3_aa: CAWSKAAGELFF; v_call: TRBV30; clone_size: NA; j_call: TRBJ2-2; d_call: NA; cdr3_length: 12
cdr3_nt: TGTGCCAGCAGTGAAGCAGGGTACAGGGGATCGGGGGAGCTGTTTTTT; cdr3_aa: CASSEAGYRGSGELFF; v_call: TRBV2; clone_size: few; j_call: TRBJ2-2; d_call: TRBD1; cdr3_length: 16
cdr3_nt: TGTGCCAGCAGTTTGGGAGGGTATGGCTACACCTTC; cdr3_aa: CASSLGGYGYTF; v_call: TRBV28; clone_size: NA; j_call: TRBJ1-2; d_call: NA; cdr3_length: 12
cdr3_nt: TGTGCCAGCAGCGTAAGAGCCTTCGATGAGGAAGAGACCCAGTACTTC; cdr3_aa: CASSVRAFDEEETQYF; v_call: TRBV9; clone_size: NA; j_call: TRBJ2-5; d_call: NA; cdr3_length: 16
cdr3_nt: TGTGCCAGCCAGGGACAGTTTTTAGCTAACTATGGCTACACCTTC; cdr3_aa: CASQGQFLANYGYTF; v_call: TRBV28; clone_size: NA; j_call: TRBJ1-2; d_call: TRBD1; cdr3_length: 15
cdr3_nt: TGCGCCAGCAGCCTTCTAGCGGGGGTCGACGAGCAGTACTTC; cdr3_aa: CASSLLAGVDEQYF; v_call: TRBV4-1; clone_size: NA; j_call: TRBJ2-7; d_call: TRBD2; cdr3_length: 14
cdr3_nt: TGTGCCAGCAGCTTGTCGAGGTGGAGCACAGATACGCAGTATTTT; cdr3_aa: CASSLSRWSTDTQYF; v_call: TRBV5-6; clone_size: once; j_call: TRBJ2-3; d_call: NA; cdr3_length: 15
cdr3_nt: TGTGCCAGCAGTAGCGGGGGTCGCCGTACCTACAATGAGCAGTTCTTC; cdr3_aa: CASSSGGRRTYNEQFF; v_call: TRBV28; clone_size: once; j_call: TRBJ2-1; d_call: TRBD2; cdr3_length: 16
cdr3_nt: TGTGCCAGCAGCTTAGATATATCCCCTCTACTCGACTATGGCTACACCTTC; cdr3_aa: CASSLDISPLLDYGYTF; v_call: TRBV11-2; clone_size: NA; j_call: TRBJ1-2; d_call: NA; cdr3_length: 17
cdr3_nt: TGTGCCAGCAGTTTAGCGGGACAGGGGCCTTCCACCGGGGAGCTGTTTTTT; cdr3_aa: CASSLAGQGPSTGELFF; v_call: TRBV28; clone_size: NA; j_call: TRBJ2-2; d_call: TRBD1; cdr3_length: 17
cdr3_nt: TGTGCCAGCAGCGGCCGGACAGGGCGGCAAGAGACCCAGTACTTC; cdr3_aa: CASSGRTGRQETQYF; v_call: TRBV9; clone_size: NA; j_call: TRBJ2-5; d_call: TRBD1; cdr3_length: 15
cdr3_nt: TGCGCCAGCAGCTTTGGGCCCACCACTGAAGCTTTCTTT; cdr3_aa: CASSFGPTTEAFF; v_call: TRBV5-1; clone_size: NA; j_call: TRBJ1-1; d_call: NA; cdr3_length: 13
cdr3_nt: TGTGCCAGTAGTATACGGCCGGAGACTGAAGCTTTCTTT; cdr3_aa: CASSIRPETEAFF; v_call: TRBV19; clone_size: NA; j_call: TRBJ1-1; d_call: NA; cdr3_length: 13